A selection of T cell receptor beta chains follows, all from one sample in a study of PD-L1 blockade in urothelial cancer. Produced via immunoSEQ multiplex PCR; TCRdb's table is partial and in-frame only. The repertoire holds over 75,000 clones, with more than 80% as singletons. Material: PBMCs, obtained around atezolizumab (anti-PD-L1) treatment. Receptors originate from an elderly woman with urothelial cancer. The CDR3 runs from the conserved cysteine through the conserved F or W. Each record gives: V gene, CDR3 protein.

V: TRBV30
CDR3: CAWSVTGVYNEQFF

V: TRBV2
CDR3: CASSWGGHASNQPQHF

V: TRBV2
CDR3: CASSRDRGENTEAFF

V: TRBV11-2
CDR3: CASSLDLGGEQFF

V: TRBV2
CDR3: CASSDPDFSEYNEQFF

V: TRBV28
CDR3: CASSFHPRDSYSYEQYF

V: TRBV5-1
CDR3: CASSSWTSTDTQYF

V: TRBV18
CDR3: CASSPPIADTFSYNEQFF

V: TRBV9
CDR3: CASSVGGSNTEAFF

V: TRBV5-4
CDR3: CASNVQGGEKLFF

V: TRBV4-2
CDR3: CASSQDQGANYGYTF